The 14 T cell receptor beta chains below all came from one sample that was sequenced in a study of blood T cell repertoires in COVID-19. Clones were sequenced by immunoSEQ multiplex PCR, and TCRdb holds only the in-frame ones, with some missing. The sample records 6,000 to 8,500 clones, about 88% being singletons. The sample consisted of peripheral blood. These receptors all stem from a human donor in a cohort sampled during active COVID-19.

The chain combines TRBV20-1 with TRBJ1-2; D perhaps matches TRBD1 (5 bases). CDR1 is DFQATT, CDR2 SNEGSKA, per germline (reference sequence). This CDR3 has 12 amino acids. V lost 3 bases and J lost 4, with 9 bases in between. The CDR3 loop reads CSASSGGYGYTF. The DNA for the CDR3 is TGCAGTGCTAGTAGCGGGGGCTATGGCTACACCTTC.

This chain connects TRBV10-2 to TRBJ2-7; 13 nucleotides line up with TRBD2. The CDR3 sequence is 16 residues long. V lost 8 bases and J lost 1; bases outside the gene matches: 8. The germline V gene has CDR1 WSHSY and CDR2 SAAADI. The CDR3 here is CASSWTSGSQSYEQYF. The CDR3 nucleotides are TGCGCCAGCTCCTGGACTAGCGGGAGCCAGTCCTACGAGCAGTACTTC.

The V call is TRBV6-5, the J call TRBJ2-5; TRBD1 agrees at 7 bases. The J segment lost 1 base and the V segment lost 5 bases, leaving 4 bases of the junction unmatched. The germline V gene encodes CDR1 MNHEY and CDR2 SVGAGI. CDR3 length: 14 amino acids. CDR3 in amino acids: CASSTTGAQETQYF. In DNA, the CDR3 is TGTGCCAGCAGTACTACAGGGGCCCAAGAGACCCAGTACTTC.

V gene TRBV6-4 combines with J gene TRBJ2-1; TRBD1 agrees at 7 bases. Per germline, CDR1 MRHNA and CDR2 SNTAGT. This CDR3 contains 15 residues. V trimming: 6 bases; J trimming: 3 bases; junction bases outside the gene matches: 8. CDR3 sequence (DNA): TGTGCCAGCAGCGTAGACAGGGTTTTCTACAATGAGCAGTTCTTC. It encodes CASSVDRVFYNEQFF.

The chain uses TRBV7-9 and TRBJ2-5; 7 positions match TRBD1. Germline V gene data show CDR1 as SEHNR and CDR2 as FQNEAQ (reference sequence). V dropped 5 bases and J dropped 2; count of bases not matched to a gene: 17. The CDR3 runs 18 residues. The CDR3 coding sequence is TGTGCCAGCAGCACCAGACAGGGTCCCCTGGGTAGGCAAGAGACCCAGTACTTC. This translates into CASSTRQGPLGRQETQYF.

This chain connects TRBV28 to TRBJ2-2, with D perhaps TRBD1 (5 bases). The V gene lost 4 bases and the J gene lost 0 bases, with 6 bases spanning the gap. This CDR3 region has 14 residues. CDR1 is MDHEN, CDR2 SYDVKM, per germline. CDR3 nucleotides: TGTGCCAGCAGTTGGGGCGCGAACACCGGGGAGCTGTTTTTT. It yields the protein CASSWGANTGELFF.

The CDR3 region has the DNA TGTGCCAGCAGCTTACCACCCTTAATAACCCAGCAAGAGACCCAGTACTTC. It is translated as CASSLPPLITQQETQYF. The gene calls are TRBV7-8 and TRBJ2-5; D is uncertain. Germline V gives CDR1 SGHVS, CDR2 FQNEAQ. V lost 2 bases, J lost 2 bases, and 18 bases lay in between. The CDR3 consists of 17 residues.

The chain couples TRBV11-2 to TRBJ2-1; TRBD1 aligns across 8 bases. Germline CDR1 and CDR2: SGHAT and FQNNGV. Trimming took 4 bases from V and 4 from J; bases not matched to a gene: 6. This CDR3 is 15 amino acids long. The CDR3 loop reads CASSSDRAGYNEQFF. CDR3 nucleotides: TGTGCCAGCAGCTCGGACAGGGCAGGATACAATGAGCAGTTCTTC.

This clone has more than one count but fewer than ten. The V and J genes are TRBV5-1 and TRBJ1-6, with 7 bases aligning to TRBD1. With 4 bases clipped from V and 7 bases from J, the junction kept 5 bases outside the gene matches. This CDR3 region has 14 residues. Germline CDR1 and CDR2: SGHRS and YFSETQ. DNA of the CDR3: TGCGCCAGCAGCCCCGGGACAGTCAATTCACCCCTCCACTTT. Protein product: CASSPGTVNSPLHF. Full variable domain (outside the CDR3, taken from reference TRBV5-1 and TRBJ1-6): KAGVTQTPRYLIKTRGQQVTLSCSPISGHRSVSWYQQTPGQGLQFLFEYFSETQRNKGNFPGRFSGRQFSNSRSEMNVSTLELGDSALYLCASSPGTVNSPLHFGNGTRLTVT.

The V call is TRBV24-1, the J call TRBJ1-5; maybe TRBD1 (5 bases). This CDR3 region has 13 residues. CDR1 KGHDR and CDR2 SFDVKD come from the germline V gene. CDR3 region: CNEMGLSNQPQHF. Written as DNA, the CDR3 is TGTAACGAGATGGGACTTAGCAATCAGCCCCAGCATTTT.

The V gene is TRBV5-1, the J gene TRBJ1-1, with TRBD1 matching over 7 bases. The ends lost 0 bases at V and 4 bases at J; junction bases unmatched: 6. Germline CDR1 SGHRS, CDR2 YFSETQ. This CDR3 is built from 15 residues. Here the CDR3 reads CASSLVVGGFTEAFF. CDR3 in DNA: TGCGCCAGCAGCTTGGTTGTAGGGGGCTTCACTGAAGCTTTCTTT.

The chain carries TRBV6-5 and TRBJ1-6; 9 nucleotides agree with TRBD1. The CDR3 has 14 amino acids. The J segment lost 10 bases and the V segment lost 6 bases, leaving 7 bases of the junction unmatched. Germline assignment: CDR1 MNHEY and CDR2 SVGAGI. In nucleotides, the CDR3 is TGTGCCAGCAGAACCGGGACAGGGAAGTCACCCCTCCACTTT. Its protein product is CASRTGTGKSPLHF.

The CDR3 is CSASPGQGNQPQHF. CDR3 coding DNA: TGCAGTGCTAGTCCGGGACAGGGGAATCAGCCCCAGCATTTT. V gene TRBV20-1 combines with J gene TRBJ1-5; 10 positions match TRBD1. V trimming: 3 bases; J trimming: 4 bases; junction bases outside the gene matches: 3. CDR1 is DFQATT and CDR2 is SNEGSKA in the germline V gene (reference sequence). This CDR3 region has 14 residues.

J is TRBJ1-4 and V is TRBV9; D uncertain. This CDR3 spans 14 amino acids. The germline CDR1 and CDR2 sequences are SGDLS and YYNGEE. Trimming shortened V by 0 bases and J by 5 bases, and 8 bases separated the two germline ends. CDR3 sequence reads: CASSVAGLNEKLFF. The DNA of the CDR3 is TGTGCCAGCAGCGTAGCGGGATTAAATGAAAAACTGTTTTTT.